The source of this TCR beta chain is a study of memory CD4+ T cells and cytomegalovirus serostatus. Points from the study as a whole: Suggested: most of the CMV-linked TCR signature lies in CD4+ memory cells.

Of note for this clone: Its antigen remains unknown. The sample has other DNA sequences that encode this CDR3 too.

There are 14 residues in the CDR3. V was clipped by 3 bases and J by 8 bases; unmatched bases: 2. Germline V gene sequence: CDR1 MDHEN, CDR2 SYDVKM. The sort gate was single viable CD3+CD4+CD8-CD45RO+ cells for memory CD4+ T cells. Serum IgG to CMV pp150, pp28, p38 and p52 defined serostatus. Produced via immunoSEQ multiplex PCR; TCRdb's table is partial and in-frame only. Of 45,000 to 55,000 clones in the sample, roughly 78% are singletons; the top ten hold 0.5% to 0.7%. The clonotype originates from an adult in good health and CMV-seronegative. V is TRBV28 and J is TRBJ1-4; 11 bases align to TRBD1. The sample taken for sequencing was memory CD4+ T cells from blood. In DNA form, the CDR3 reads TGTGCCAGCAGTTTGGACAGGGGGCGCGAAAAACTGTTTTTT. Protein product: CASSLDRGREKLFF.